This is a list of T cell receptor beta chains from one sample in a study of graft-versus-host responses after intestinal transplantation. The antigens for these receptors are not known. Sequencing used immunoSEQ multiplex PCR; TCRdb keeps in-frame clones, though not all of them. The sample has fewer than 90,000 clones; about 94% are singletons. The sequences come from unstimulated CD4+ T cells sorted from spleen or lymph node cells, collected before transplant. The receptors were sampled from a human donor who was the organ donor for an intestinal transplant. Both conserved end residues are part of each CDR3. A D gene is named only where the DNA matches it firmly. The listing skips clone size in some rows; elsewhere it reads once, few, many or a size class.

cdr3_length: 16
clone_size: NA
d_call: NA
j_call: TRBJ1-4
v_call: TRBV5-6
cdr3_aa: CASSLRVRVLGEKLFF
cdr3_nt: TGTGCCAGCAGCTTGAGGGTCAGGGTCCTAGGGGAAAAACTGTTTTTT

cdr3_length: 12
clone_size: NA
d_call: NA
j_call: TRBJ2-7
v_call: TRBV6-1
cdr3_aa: CASSRTDYEQYF
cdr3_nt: TGTGCCAGCAGCCGGACGGATTACGAGCAGTACTTC

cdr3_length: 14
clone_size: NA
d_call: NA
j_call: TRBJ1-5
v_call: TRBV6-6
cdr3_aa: CASSLDRGNQPQHF
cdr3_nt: TGTGCCAGCAGTTTAGACAGAGGAAATCAGCCCCAGCATTTT

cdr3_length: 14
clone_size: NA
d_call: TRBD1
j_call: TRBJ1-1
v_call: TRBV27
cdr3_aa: CASSHRGRGTEAFF
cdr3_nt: TGTGCCAGCAGTCACAGGGGTCGTGGCACTGAAGCTTTCTTT

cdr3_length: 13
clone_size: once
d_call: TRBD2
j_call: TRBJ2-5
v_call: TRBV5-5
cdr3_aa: CASSPGLLETQYF
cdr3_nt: TGTGCCAGCAGCCCGGGACTATTAGAGACCCAGTACTTC

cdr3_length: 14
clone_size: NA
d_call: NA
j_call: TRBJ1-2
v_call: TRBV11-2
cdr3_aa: CASSLDQGPYGYTF
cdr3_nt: TGTGCCAGCAGCTTAGATCAGGGCCCCTATGGCTACACCTTC

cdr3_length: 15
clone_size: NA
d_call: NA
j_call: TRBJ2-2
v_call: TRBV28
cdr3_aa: CASSSLLGRTGELFF
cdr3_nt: TGTGCCAGCAGTTCTTTATTAGGGAGGACCGGGGAGCTGTTTTTT

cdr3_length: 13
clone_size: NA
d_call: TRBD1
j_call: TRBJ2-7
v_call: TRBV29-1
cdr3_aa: CSVRTGSSYEQYF
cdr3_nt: TGCAGCGTTCGGACAGGGAGCTCCTACGAGCAGTACTTC

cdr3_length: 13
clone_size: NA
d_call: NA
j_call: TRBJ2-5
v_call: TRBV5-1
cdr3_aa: CASSHGGQETQYF
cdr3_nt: TGCGCCAGCAGCCACGGGGGCCAAGAGACCCAGTACTTC

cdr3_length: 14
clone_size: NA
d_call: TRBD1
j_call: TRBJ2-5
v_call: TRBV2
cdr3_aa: CASSRDRGQETQYF
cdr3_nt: TGTGCCAGCAGCCGGGACAGGGGGCAAGAGACCCAGTACTTC

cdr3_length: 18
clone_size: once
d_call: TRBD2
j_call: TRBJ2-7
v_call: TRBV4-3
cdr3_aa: CASSRKVSASGESYEQYF
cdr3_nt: TGCGCCAGCAGCCGTAAAGTATCTGCTAGCGGGGAATCCTACGAGCAGTACTTC

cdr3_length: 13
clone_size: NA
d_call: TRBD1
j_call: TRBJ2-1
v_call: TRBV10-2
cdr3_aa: CASSPTGVNEQFF
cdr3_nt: TGCGCCAGCAGCCCTACAGGGGTCAATGAGCAGTTCTTC

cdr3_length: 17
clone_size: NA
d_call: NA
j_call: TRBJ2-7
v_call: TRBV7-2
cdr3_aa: CASSFSATGLYSYEQYF
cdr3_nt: TGTGCCAGCAGCTTTTCCGCAACAGGGCTTTACTCCTACGAGCAGTACTTC

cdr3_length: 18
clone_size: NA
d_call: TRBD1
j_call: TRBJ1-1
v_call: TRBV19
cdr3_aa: CASRWAGQGAEMNTEAFF
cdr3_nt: TGTGCCAGTAGATGGGCGGGACAGGGGGCTGAAATGAACACTGAAGCTTTCTTT

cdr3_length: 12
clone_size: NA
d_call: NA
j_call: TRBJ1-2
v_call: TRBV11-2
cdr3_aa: CASSLDRGGYTF
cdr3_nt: TGTGCCAGCAGCTTAGACAGGGGTGGCTACACCTTC

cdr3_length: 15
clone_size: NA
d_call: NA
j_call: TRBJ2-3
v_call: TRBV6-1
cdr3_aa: CASSEAWGGAWAQYF
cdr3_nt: TGTGCCAGCAGTGAAGCCTGGGGGGGGGCATGGGCGCAGTATTTT

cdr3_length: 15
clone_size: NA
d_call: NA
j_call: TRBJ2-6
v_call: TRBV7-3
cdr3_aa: CASSPQVSGANVLTF
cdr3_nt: TGTGCCAGCAGCCCACAAGTCTCTGGGGCCAACGTCCTGACTTTC

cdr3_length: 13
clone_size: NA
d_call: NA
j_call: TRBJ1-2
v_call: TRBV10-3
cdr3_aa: CATYQAGSYGYTF
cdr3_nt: TGTGCCACTTATCAGGCGGGGTCCTATGGCTACACCTTC

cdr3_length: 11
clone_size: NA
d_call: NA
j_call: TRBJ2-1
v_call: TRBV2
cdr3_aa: CASSVSHEQFF
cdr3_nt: TGTGCCAGCAGTGTCTCCCATGAGCAGTTCTTC

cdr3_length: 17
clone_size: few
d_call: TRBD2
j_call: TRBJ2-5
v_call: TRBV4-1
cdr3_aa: CASSQAGLAGAQETQYF
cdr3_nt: TGCGCCAGCAGCCAAGCCGGACTAGCGGGGGCGCAAGAGACCCAGTACTTC

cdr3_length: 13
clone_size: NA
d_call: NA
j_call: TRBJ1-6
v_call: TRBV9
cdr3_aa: CASSVGNNSPLHF
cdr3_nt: TGTGCCAGCAGCGTAGGCAATAATTCACCCCTCCACTTT

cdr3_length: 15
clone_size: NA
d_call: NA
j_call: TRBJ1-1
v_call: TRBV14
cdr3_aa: CASSQGAGWATEAFF
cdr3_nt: TGTGCCAGCAGCCAAGGAGCAGGGTGGGCCACTGAAGCTTTCTTT

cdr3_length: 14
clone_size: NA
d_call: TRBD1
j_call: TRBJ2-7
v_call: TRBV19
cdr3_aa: CASSIGTGAYEQYF
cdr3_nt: TGTGCCAGTAGTATCGGGACAGGGGCTTACGAGCAGTACTTC

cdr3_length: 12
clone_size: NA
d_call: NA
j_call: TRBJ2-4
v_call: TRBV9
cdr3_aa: CASSGRGDIQYF
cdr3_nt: TGTGCCAGCAGCGGCAGGGGAGACATTCAGTACTTC

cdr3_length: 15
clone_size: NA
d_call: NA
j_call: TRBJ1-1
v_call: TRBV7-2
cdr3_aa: CASSLEGRGNTEAFF
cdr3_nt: TGTGCCAGCAGCTTAGAGGGCAGGGGGAACACTGAAGCTTTCTTT

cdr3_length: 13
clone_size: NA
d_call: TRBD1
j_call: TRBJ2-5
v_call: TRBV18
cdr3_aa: CASSPGQQETQYF
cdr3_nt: TGTGCCAGCTCACCGGGACAGCAAGAGACCCAGTACTTC

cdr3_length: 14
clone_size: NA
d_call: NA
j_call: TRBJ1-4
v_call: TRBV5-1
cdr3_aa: CASSSDSLNEKLFF
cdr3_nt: TGCGCCAGCAGCTCGGACAGCCTTAATGAAAAACTGTTTTTT

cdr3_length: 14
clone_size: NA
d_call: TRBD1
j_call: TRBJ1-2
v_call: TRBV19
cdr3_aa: CASGTGIPNYGYTF
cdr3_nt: TGTGCCAGTGGGACAGGGATCCCTAACTATGGCTACACCTTC

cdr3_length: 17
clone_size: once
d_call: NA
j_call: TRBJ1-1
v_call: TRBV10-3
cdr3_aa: CAISGPAGGDRSTEAFF
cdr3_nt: TGTGCCATCAGCGGGCCCGCGGGGGGTGATAGATCCACTGAAGCTTTCTTT

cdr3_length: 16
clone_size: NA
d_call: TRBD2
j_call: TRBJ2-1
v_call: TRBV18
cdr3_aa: CASTLAGTSSYNEQFF
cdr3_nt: TGTGCCAGCACCCTAGCGGGGACCAGCTCCTACAATGAGCAGTTCTTC

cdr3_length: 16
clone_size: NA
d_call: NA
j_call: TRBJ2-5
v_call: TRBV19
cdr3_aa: CASSVSPSTGGETQYF
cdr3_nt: TGTGCCAGTAGTGTTAGCCCTTCGACAGGCGGAGAGACCCAGTACTTC

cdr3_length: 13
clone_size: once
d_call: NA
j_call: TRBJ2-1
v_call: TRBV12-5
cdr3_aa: CASGLSAGSWQFF
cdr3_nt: TGTGCTAGTGGTTTGTCCGCAGGCTCCTGGCAGTTCTTC

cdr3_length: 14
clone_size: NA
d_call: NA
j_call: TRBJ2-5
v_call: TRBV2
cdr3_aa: CAGSRAGYQETQYF
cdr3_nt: TGTGCCGGCAGCCGAGCAGGGTACCAAGAGACCCAGTACTTC

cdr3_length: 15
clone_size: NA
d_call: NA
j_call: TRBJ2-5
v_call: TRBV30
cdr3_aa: CAWSVRGLDQETQYF
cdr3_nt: TGTGCCTGGAGTGTACGTGGTCTAGACCAAGAGACCCAGTACTTC